Listed here are 22 T cell receptor beta chains from one sample, sequenced in a study of shared clonotypes between healthy human individuals. Assay used: immunoSEQ multiplex PCR; TCRdb lists only in-frame clones, some missing. The sample records roughly 770,000 clones, approximately 96% being singletons. CD45RO negativity and positive selection for CCR7 defined naive CD8 cells, a population that excluded terminally differentiated effector memory CD45RA+ cells. Sequencing was carried out using naive CD8+ T cells sorted from blood. The receptors were sampled from a man aged 25-45 years in good health.

The V call is TRBV5-4, the J call TRBJ1-1; 11 positions match TRBD1. Germline assignment: CDR1 SGHNT and CDR2 YYREEE (reference sequence). Trimming cost V 2 bases and J 1 base; bases outside gene matches: 7. This CDR3 contains 17 residues. The chain's CDR3 is CASSFLGQGVRNTEAFF. CDR3 coding DNA: TGTGCCAGCAGCTTTTTGGGACAGGGGGTTAGGAACACTGAAGCTTTCTTT.

The rearrangement joins TRBV9 to TRBJ2-7; 7 bases agree with TRBD2. The junction had 9 bases not matched to a gene; V was cut back by 6 bases and J by 0 bases. CDR3 length equals 15 residues. CDR1 is SGDLS, CDR2 YYNGEE, per germline. CDR3 region: CASNPGREYSYEQYF. CDR3 in DNA: TGTGCCAGCAACCCCGGGCGGGAGTACTCCTACGAGCAGTACTTC.

The rearrangement links TRBV9 to TRBJ2-7; 7 nucleotides match TRBD2. V trimming: 4 bases; J trimming: 1 base; junction bases outside the gene matches: 8. Germline CDR1 and CDR2: SGDLS and YYNGEE. CDR3 size: 15 residues. CDR3 sequence (DNA): TGTGCCAGCAGCCCAAGTTCGCGGGGGTCCTACGAGCAGTACTTC. Translating it yields CASSPSSRGSYEQYF.

This chain links TRBV7-9 with TRBJ2-1; D is perhaps TRBD2 (8 bases). CDR3 length equals 17 residues. CDR1 and CDR2 (germline): SEHNR, FQNEAQ (reference sequence). V was clipped by 3 bases and J by 9 bases, with 24 bases between them. The CDR3 loop reads CASSFLGGGTEGGEQFF. The CDR3 nucleotides are TGTGCCAGCAGCTTTCTGGGCGGGGGGACAGAGGGAGGTGAGCAGTTCTTC.

This chain connects TRBV7-9 to TRBJ2-1; the D gene is possibly TRBD2 (7 bases). V was shortened by 1 base and J by 3 bases, with 13 bases between the two germline ends. Germline loops: CDR1 SEHNR, CDR2 FQNEAQ (reference sequence). The CDR3 consists of 16 residues. The DNA for the CDR3 is TGTGCCAGCAGCTTAGTGGGGGGGCTGGACTACAATGAGCAGTTCTTC. It is translated as CASSLVGGLDYNEQFF.

The chain couples TRBV18 to TRBJ2-5; 10 bases align to TRBD2. Germline V gene data show CDR1 as KGHSH and CDR2 as LQKENI. J gave up 0 bases and V 3 bases, and 10 bases lay outside the gene matches. The CDR3 runs 18 residues. The CDR3 sequence: CASSPLPRTSGYQETQYF. Written as DNA, the CDR3 is TGTGCCAGCTCACCCCTTCCTCGGACTAGCGGATACCAAGAGACCCAGTACTTC.

CDR3 in DNA: TGTGCCCACCATCCGGGACTAGCGGAGACGAACACCGGGGAGCTGTTTTTT. It encodes CAHHPGLAETNTGELFF. The V call is TRBV7-9, the J call TRBJ2-2; 11 positions match TRBD2. The CDR3 totals 17 residues. Germline V gene sequence: CDR1 SEHNR, CDR2 FQNEAQ (reference sequence). The J segment lost 0 bases and the V segment lost 11 bases, leaving 11 bases of the junction unmatched.

This sequence joins TRBV19 and TRBJ2-2; no definite D call. The CDR3 sequence is 13 residues long. Germline V lookup: CDR1 LNHDA, CDR2 SQIVND (reference sequence). V lost 5 bases, J lost 1 base, and 5 bases lay in between. CDR3 in amino acids: CASSGMNTGELFF. CDR3 DNA: TGTGCCAGTAGTGGGATGAACACCGGGGAGCTGTTTTTT.

V gene TRBV2 combines with J gene TRBJ2-3; 9 positions agree with TRBD2. V gave up 6 bases and J gave up 4 bases; unmatched junction bases: 11. This CDR3 is built from 16 residues. Germline lookup yields CDR1 SNHLY and CDR2 FYNNEI. The chain's CDR3 is CASRATSGLGADTQYF. For the CDR3, the DNA is TGTGCCAGCAGGGCGACTAGCGGTTTAGGGGCAGATACGCAGTATTTT. The full variable domain, with the rest looked up from reference TRBV2 and TRBJ2-3, is EPEVTQTPSHQVTQMGQEVILRCVPISNHLYFYWYRQILGQKVEFLVSFYNNEISEKSEIFDDQFSVERPDGSNFTLKIRSTKLEDSAMYFCASRATSGLGADTQYFGPGTRLTVL.

The V and J genes are TRBV29-1 and TRBJ2-1; D is ambiguous. The CDR3 is 14 amino acids. CDR1 and CDR2 (germline): SQVTM, ANQGSEA. V shed 3 bases and J shed 4 bases, with 13 bases lying between them. CDR3 in amino acids: CSVDGLVAYNEQFF. The CDR3 DNA sequence: TGCAGCGTTGACGGGCTAGTCGCATACAATGAGCAGTTCTTC.

The rearrangement links TRBV9 to TRBJ2-5, with 9 positions matching TRBD2. Losses at the gene ends were 1 base for V and 5 bases for J; bases not matched to a gene: 6. This CDR3 has 15 amino acids. Germline-derived CDR1 and CDR2 are SGDLS and YYNGEE. The CDR3 coding sequence is TGTGCCAGCAGCGTAAGAGCGGGAGGAAAGGAGACCCAGTACTTC. It specifies CASSVRAGGKETQYF.

The V call is TRBV14, the J call TRBJ2-1; D gene ambiguous. The CDR3 covers 15 residues. V was shortened by 4 bases and J by 0 bases, with 10 bases between the two germline ends. The germline CDR1 and CDR2 sequences are SGHDN and FVKESK. The CDR3 is CASSLLSSSYNEQFF. CDR3 bases: TGTGCCAGCAGCCTCTTGTCGAGCTCCTACAATGAGCAGTTCTTC. The whole variable domain, filled in from reference TRBV14 and TRBJ2-1, reads EAGVTQFPSHSVIEKGQTVTLRCDPISGHDNLYWYRRVMGKEIKFLLHFVKESKQDESGMPNNRFLAERTGGTYSTLKVQPAELEDSGVYFCASSLLSSSYNEQFFGPGTRLTVL.

The rearrangement uses TRBV4-3 and TRBJ2-5; D is undetermined. The germline V gene has CDR1 LGHNA and CDR2 YSLEER. Deletions cut 1 base from V and 2 bases from J, with 11 bases between. The CDR3 totals 15 residues. CDR3: CASSQGFATQETQYF. CDR3 coding DNA: TGCGCCAGCAGCCAAGGATTCGCTACTCAAGAGACCCAGTACTTC.

The gene calls are TRBV4-1 and TRBJ2-6; D call uncertain. Per germline, CDR1 MGHRA and CDR2 YSYEKL. The CDR3 loop spans 17 amino acids. The V and J ends lost 0 bases and 0 bases respectively, with 9 bases between them. In DNA form, the CDR3 reads TGCGCCAGCAGCCAAGATTCTGGGCTCTCTGGGGCCAACGTCCTGACTTTC. This codes for CASSQDSGLSGANVLTF.

V is TRBV7-6 and J is TRBJ2-5; TRBD1 is a possible D gene (6 bases). In germline, CDR1 is SGHVS, CDR2 FNYEAQ. Trimming stripped 1 base from V and 4 bases from J, with 10 bases between. The CDR3 length is 14 residues. The CDR3, as DNA: TGTGCCAGCAGCTTAGATTGGGGGCGAGAGACCCAGTACTTC. Residues: CASSLDWGRETQYF.

This sequence joins TRBV9 and TRBJ2-3; 11 nucleotides line up with TRBD2. From germline, CDR1 is SGDLS and CDR2 YYNGEE. V was pared by 4 bases and J by 6 bases, with 22 bases of the junction left unmatched. This CDR3 spans 20 amino acids. CDR3 coding DNA: TGTGCCAGCAGCCCCCGAACGACGGAGTGGCTAGCGGGGGGTATGGATACGCAGTATTTT. Its protein is CASSPRTTEWLAGGMDTQYF.

The V gene is TRBV19, the J gene TRBJ2-7, with D uncertain. The CDR3 sequence is 13 residues long. Germline V gene data show CDR1 as LNHDA and CDR2 as SQIVND (reference sequence). The V gene lost 2 bases and the J gene lost 4 bases, with 9 bases spanning the gap. Written as DNA, the CDR3 is TGTGCCAGTAGTATAAAACTATCTTACGAGCAGTACTTC. It yields the protein CASSIKLSYEQYF.

This clone was picked up one time. The chain employs TRBV14 and TRBJ2-1, with 14 nucleotides matching TRBD2. There are 20 residues in the CDR3. The germline CDR1 and CDR2 sequences are SGHDN and FVKESK. The V and J ends lost 3 bases and 1 base, in that order; junction bases with no gene match: 11. The CDR3 coding sequence is TGTGCCAGCAGCCACGTCGGACTAGCGGGAGGTTCTGGGTCCTACAATGAGCAGTTCTTC. The encoded protein is CASSHVGLAGGSGSYNEQFF.

The chain joins TRBV4-2 to TRBJ2-3; tentative D call: TRBD2 (6 bases). V was clipped by 6 bases and J by 3 bases, with 19 bases between them. CDR3 length: 16 residues. Per germline, CDR1 LGHNA and CDR2 YNFKEQ. CDR3 in DNA: TGTGCCAGCAGAGGATTCGGCGGGATTTCTACAGATACGCAGTATTTT. As protein: CASRGFGGISTDTQYF.

This CDR3 reads CASSPLFGLAGGPFEQFF. CDR3 bases: TGTGCCAGCAGCCCCCTATTTGGACTAGCGGGAGGGCCGTTTGAGCAGTTCTTC. This rearrangement joins TRBV11-2 to TRBJ2-1; 15 bases are shared with TRBD2. J was trimmed by 9 bases and V by 5 bases; bases with no gene match: 14. This CDR3 has 18 amino acids. Germline CDR1 and CDR2: SGHAT and FQNNGV. Complete variable domain (other parts from reference TRBV11-2 and TRBJ2-1): EAGVAQSPRYKIIEKRQSVAFWCNPISGHATLYWYQQILGQGPKLLIQFQNNGVVDDSQLPKDRFSAERLKGVDSTLKIQPAKLEDSAVYLCASSPLFGLAGGPFEQFFGPGTRLTVL.

V is TRBV7-8 and J is TRBJ1-2; weak D call: TRBD1 (6 bases). From germline, CDR1 is SGHVS and CDR2 FQNEAQ. The CDR3 is made up of 14 amino acids. The V end was cut by 1 base, the J end by 5 bases, with 11 bases between. CDR3 sequence (DNA): TGTGCCAGCAGCTTAGTCGGGGGCTTTTATGGCTACACCTTC. As protein: CASSLVGGFYGYTF.

V gene TRBV29-1 combines with J gene TRBJ2-1; tentatively, D is TRBD2 (6 bases). This CDR3 comprises 16 residues. V gave up 0 bases and J gave up 9 bases, with 21 bases separating them. Germline V gives CDR1 SQVTM, CDR2 ANQGSEA. The CDR3 here is CSVEDLGGWHSGEQFF. The CDR3 DNA follows: TGCAGCGTTGAAGATCTGGGGGGTTGGCACTCCGGTGAGCAGTTCTTC.